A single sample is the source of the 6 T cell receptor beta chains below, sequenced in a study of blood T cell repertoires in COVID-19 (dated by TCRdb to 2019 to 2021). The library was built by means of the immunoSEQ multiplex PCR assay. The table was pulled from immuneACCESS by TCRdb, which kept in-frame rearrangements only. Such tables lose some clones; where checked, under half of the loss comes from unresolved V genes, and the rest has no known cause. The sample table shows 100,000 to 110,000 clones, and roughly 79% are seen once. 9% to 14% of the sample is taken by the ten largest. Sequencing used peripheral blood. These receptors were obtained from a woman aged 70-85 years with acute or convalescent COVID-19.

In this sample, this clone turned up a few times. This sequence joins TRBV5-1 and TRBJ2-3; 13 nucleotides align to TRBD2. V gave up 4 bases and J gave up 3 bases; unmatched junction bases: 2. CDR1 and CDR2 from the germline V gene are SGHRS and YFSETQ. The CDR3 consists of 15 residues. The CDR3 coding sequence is TGCGCCAGCAGCCGGACTAGCGGGGGAACAGATACGCAGTATTTT. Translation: CASSRTSGGTDTQYF.

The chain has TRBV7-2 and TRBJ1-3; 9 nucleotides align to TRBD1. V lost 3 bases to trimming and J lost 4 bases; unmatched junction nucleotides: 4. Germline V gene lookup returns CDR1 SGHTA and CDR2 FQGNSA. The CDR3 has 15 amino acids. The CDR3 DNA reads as TGTGCCAGCAGCTTGGGGACAGGGAACGGAAACACCATATATTTT. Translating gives CASSLGTGNGNTIYF.

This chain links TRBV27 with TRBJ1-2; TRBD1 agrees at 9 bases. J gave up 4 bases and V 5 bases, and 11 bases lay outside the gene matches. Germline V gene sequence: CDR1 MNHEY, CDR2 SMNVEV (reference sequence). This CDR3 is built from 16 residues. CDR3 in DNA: TGTGCCAGCAGTGGGGGGGACAGGGCTGTTGGCTATGGCTACACCTTC. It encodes CASSGGDRAVGYGYTF.

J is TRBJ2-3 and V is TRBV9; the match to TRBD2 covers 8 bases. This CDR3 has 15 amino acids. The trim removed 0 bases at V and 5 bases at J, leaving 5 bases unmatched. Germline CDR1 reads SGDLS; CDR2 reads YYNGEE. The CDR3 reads CASSVAGTRVDTQYF. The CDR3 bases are TGTGCCAGCAGCGTAGCCGGGACTAGAGTAGATACGCAGTATTTT.

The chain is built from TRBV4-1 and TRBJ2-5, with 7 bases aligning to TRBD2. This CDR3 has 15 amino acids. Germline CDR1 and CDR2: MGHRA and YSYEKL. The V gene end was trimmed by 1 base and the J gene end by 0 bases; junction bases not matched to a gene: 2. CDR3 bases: TGCGCCAGCAGCCAAGCGCGGGGGTACCAAGAGACCCAGTACTTC. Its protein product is CASSQARGYQETQYF.

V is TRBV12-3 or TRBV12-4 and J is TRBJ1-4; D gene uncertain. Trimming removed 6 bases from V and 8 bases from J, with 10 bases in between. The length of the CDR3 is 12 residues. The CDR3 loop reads CASSLTPEKLFF. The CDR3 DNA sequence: TGTGCCAGCAGCCTGACTCCCGAAAAACTGTTTTTT.